The next 18 T cell receptor beta chains were all read from a single sample in a study of human T cells and chemical hapten exposure. Time point denoted: patch test 1, 2 weeks after DPC sensitization. Indicated treatment: therapeutic diphenylcyclopropenone sensitization with weekly scalp DPC. Each CDR3 protein gets one entry after TCRdb re-called the RACE reads with MiXCR. The table lists more than 65,000 distinct CDR3 sequences, about 9.3% of them singletons. Source: whole blood, taken in connection with sensitization to the hapten diphenylcyclopropenone (DPC). These receptors were collected from a woman between 50 and 59 years old with alopecia areata. Some clones in this sample may be carry-over from other donors' samples.

The chain links TRBV16 to TRBJ2-7, with D hard to call. CDR1 and CDR2 from the germline V gene are KGHSY and FQNENV. There are 15 residues in the CDR3. Trimming took off 0 bases at V and 1 base at J, with 10 bases between the two ends. Written as DNA, the CDR3 is TGTGCCAGCAGCCAATCGGCTCAGAGGTCCTACGAGCAGTACTTC. It encodes CASSQSAQRSYEQYF.

This clonotype appeared a few times. The CDR3 reads CASSPLGQTYEQYF. DNA of the CDR3: TGTGCCAGCAGCCCGCTGGGACAAACCTACGAGCAGTACTTC. The rearrangement links TRBV3-1 to TRBJ2-7; TRBD1 might be the D (6 bases). Germline V gene data show CDR1 as LGHDT and CDR2 as YNNKEL (reference sequence). There are 14 residues in the CDR3. V was trimmed by 4 bases and J by 2 bases, leaving 12 bases between them.

This clonotype was picked up many times. The chain carries TRBV27 and TRBJ2-3, with 8 bases identical to TRBD1. Trimming at V came to 3 bases and at J to 4 bases, leaving 6 bases not matched to a gene. Germline V gene lookup returns CDR1 MNHEY and CDR2 SMNVEV (reference sequence). The CDR3 sequence is 15 residues long. The CDR3 loop is CASSFSTGAADTQYF. The CDR3 DNA follows: TGTGCCAGCAGTTTTTCGACAGGGGCGGCAGATACGCAGTATTTT.

In its sample, this clonotype was seen a few times. The chain uses TRBV5-1 and TRBJ2-7; D is uncertain. CDR3 size: 14 residues. V dropped 0 bases and J dropped 2 bases, with 9 bases sitting between them. Germline V CDR1 and CDR2: SGHRS, YFSETQ. CDR3 nucleotide sequence: TGCGCCAGCAGCTTGGATTCTGGCGCCTACGAGCAGTACTTC. Translation: CASSLDSGAYEQYF. Variable domain in full (rest from reference TRBV5-1 and TRBJ2-7): KAGVTQTPRYLIKTRGQQVTLSCSPISGHRSVSWYQQTPGQGLQFLFEYFSETQRNKGNFPGRFSGRQFSNSRSEMNVSTLELGDSALYLCASSLDSGAYEQYFGPGTRLTVT.

The chain employs TRBV29-1 and TRBJ2-7; 7 bases match TRBD1. V lost 6 bases, J lost 2 bases, and 4 bases stayed unmatched. In germline, CDR1 is SQVTM, CDR2 ANQGSEA. The CDR3 covers 12 residues. CDR3 region: CSVRDRAYEQYF. For the CDR3, the DNA is TGCAGCGTGAGGGACAGAGCCTACGAGCAGTACTTC.

The chain joins TRBV28 to TRBJ2-3; maybe TRBD1 (6 bases). The V end was cut by 8 bases, the J end by 0 bases, with 12 bases between. This CDR3 has 14 amino acids. Per germline, CDR1 MDHEN and CDR2 SYDVKM. This CDR3 is CASDDQGSTDTQYF. CDR3 DNA: TGTGCCAGCGATGACCAGGGGAGCACAGATACGCAGTATTTT.

This clonotype occurred a few times. This chain links TRBV11-3 with TRBJ2-1; 15 bases fit TRBD2. The CDR3 is made up of 17 amino acids. V lost 5 bases, J lost 4 bases, and 6 bases stayed unmatched. Germline assignment: CDR1 SGHNT and CDR2 YENEEA. CDR3 amino acids: CASSPGLAGGRYNEQFF. The CDR3 DNA is TGTGCCAGCAGCCCGGGACTAGCGGGAGGACGGTACAATGAGCAGTTCTTC.

A few counts support this clonotype. CDR3 coding DNA: TGTGCCAGCAGCTTGGAGACTAGCAGACTGAGTGAGCAGTTCTTC. As protein: CASSLETSRLSEQFF. The rearrangement links TRBV5-5 to TRBJ2-1; 7 bases are shared with TRBD2. Germline V lookup: CDR1 SGHKS, CDR2 YYEKEE (reference sequence). J gave up 9 bases and V 0 bases, and 9 bases lay outside the gene matches. This CDR3 is 15 amino acids long.

Only one count was recorded for this clonotype. The chain recombines TRBV3-1 with TRBJ2-3; D remains ambiguous. V lost 1 base to trimming and J lost 6 bases, with 8 bases between them. Germline V lookup: CDR1 LGHDT, CDR2 YNNKEL (reference sequence). This CDR3 is built from 13 residues. The DNA for the CDR3 is TGTGCCAGCAGCCAAGTCAAGGTCGATACGCAGTATTTT. It is translated as CASSQVKVDTQYF.

This clonotype was counted ten times or more. V and J are TRBV20-1 and TRBJ2-7, with 8 bases that match TRBD1. V was clipped by 3 bases and J by 2 bases; unmatched bases: 3. Germline lookup yields CDR1 DFQATT and CDR2 SNEGSKA (reference sequence). This CDR3 contains 13 residues. Here the CDR3 reads CSASTGGTYEQYF. The CDR3 DNA is TGCAGTGCTAGCACAGGGGGGACCTACGAGCAGTACTTC.

The rearrangement uses TRBV12-3 or TRBV12-4 and TRBJ2-1; D is undetermined. V was trimmed by 3 bases and J by 9 bases, leaving 15 bases between them. CDR3 length: 14 amino acids. CDR3 protein: CASSFLRRVSEQFF. The CDR3 DNA is TGTGCCAGCAGTTTCCTCCGCCGGGTGAGTGAGCAGTTCTTC.

Written as DNA, the CDR3 is TGTGCCAGCAGCTTAGTCCCCAGGGTTGAAGAGACCCAGTACTTC. This translates into CASSLVPRVEETQYF. The V call is TRBV7-9, the J call TRBJ2-5; D possibly corresponds to TRBD1 (5 bases). With 1 base removed from V and 3 bases from J, the gap between germline ends came to 12 bases. Per germline, CDR1 SEHNR and CDR2 FQNEAQ (reference sequence). The CDR3 is made up of 15 amino acids.

The sample holds many counts of this clonotype. The J gene is TRBJ2-3, the V gene TRBV14; D not resolved. V was cut by 4 bases and J by 2 bases, with 22 bases left in between. Germline values: CDR1 SGHDN, CDR2 FVKESK. This CDR3 comprises 18 residues. The CDR3, as DNA: TGTGCCAGCAGCCTAATAAGACCGGACCCTCTCTACACAGATACGCAGTATTTT. This encodes CASSLIRPDPLYTDTQYF.

This clonotype was counted only a few times. The V and J genes are TRBV18 and TRBJ1-4, with TRBD1 identical over 9 bases. Germline V gives CDR1 KGHSH, CDR2 LQKENI. This CDR3 contains 15 residues. V trimming: 3 bases; J trimming: 5 bases; junction bases outside the gene matches: 4. In DNA, the CDR3 is TGTGCCAGCTCACCCTACGGGACAGGGAATGAAAAACTGTTTTTT. Amino acid sequence: CASSPYGTGNEKLFF.

This clonotype was counted at least ten times. The gene calls are TRBV14 and TRBJ1-5; 8 nucleotides match TRBD1. The CDR3 has 15 residues. Germline CDR1 SGHDN, CDR2 FVKESK. V was pared by 4 bases and J by 6 bases, with 8 bases of the junction left unmatched. The CDR3 region is CASSPGGRGVQPQHF. CDR3 nucleotide sequence: TGTGCCAGCAGCCCAGGGGGCCGAGGGGTTCAGCCCCAGCATTTT.

This clonotype appeared many times. The chain links TRBV27 to TRBJ2-7; perhaps D is TRBD1 or TRBD2 (6 bases each). The V end lost 0 bases, the J end lost 5 bases, and 20 bases lay between the germline ends. CDR1 and CDR2 from the germline V gene are MNHEY and SMNVEV (reference sequence). CDR3 length: 17 amino acids. CDR3 sequence: CASSLSRGLPGSHEQYF. The CDR3, as DNA: TGTGCCAGCAGTTTATCCAGGGGACTTCCCGGGTCCCACGAGCAGTACTTC.

The chain carries TRBV5-1 and TRBJ2-2, with D possibly TRBD1 on 6 matching bases. This CDR3 comprises 15 residues. V was pared by 3 bases and J by 1 base, with 10 bases between. From germline, CDR1 is SGHRS and CDR2 YFSETQ. CDR3 loop: CASSSQGKNTGELFF. In nucleotides, the CDR3 is TGCGCCAGCAGCTCCCAGGGGAAGAACACCGGGGAGCTGTTTTTT.

This clonotype came up many times. The genes are TRBV20-1 and TRBJ2-1; D is possibly TRBD2 (5 bases). Trimming took off 6 bases at V and 4 bases at J, with 19 bases between the two ends. This CDR3 spans 15 amino acids. Germline loops: CDR1 DFQATT, CDR2 SNEGSKA (reference sequence). This CDR3 is CSAHPGTSRYNEQFF. Here the CDR3 DNA reads TGCAGTGCACACCCGGGAACTAGTCGGTACAATGAGCAGTTCTTC.